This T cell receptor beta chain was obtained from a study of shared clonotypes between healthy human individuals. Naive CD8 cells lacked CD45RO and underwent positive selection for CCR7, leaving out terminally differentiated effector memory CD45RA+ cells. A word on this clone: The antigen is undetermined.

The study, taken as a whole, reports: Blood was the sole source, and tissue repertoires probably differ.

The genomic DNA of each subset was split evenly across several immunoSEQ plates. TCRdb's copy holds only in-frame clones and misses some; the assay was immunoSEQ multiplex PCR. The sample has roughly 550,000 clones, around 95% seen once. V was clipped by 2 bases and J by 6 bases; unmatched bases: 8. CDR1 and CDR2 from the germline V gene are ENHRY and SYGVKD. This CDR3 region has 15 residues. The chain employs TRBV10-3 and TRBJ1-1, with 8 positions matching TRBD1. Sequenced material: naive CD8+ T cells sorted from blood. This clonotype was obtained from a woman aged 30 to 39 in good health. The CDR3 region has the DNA TGTGCCATCAGTGAGGTCAAGGACAGGGAGTCTGAAGCTTTCTTT. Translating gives CAISEVKDRESEAFF.